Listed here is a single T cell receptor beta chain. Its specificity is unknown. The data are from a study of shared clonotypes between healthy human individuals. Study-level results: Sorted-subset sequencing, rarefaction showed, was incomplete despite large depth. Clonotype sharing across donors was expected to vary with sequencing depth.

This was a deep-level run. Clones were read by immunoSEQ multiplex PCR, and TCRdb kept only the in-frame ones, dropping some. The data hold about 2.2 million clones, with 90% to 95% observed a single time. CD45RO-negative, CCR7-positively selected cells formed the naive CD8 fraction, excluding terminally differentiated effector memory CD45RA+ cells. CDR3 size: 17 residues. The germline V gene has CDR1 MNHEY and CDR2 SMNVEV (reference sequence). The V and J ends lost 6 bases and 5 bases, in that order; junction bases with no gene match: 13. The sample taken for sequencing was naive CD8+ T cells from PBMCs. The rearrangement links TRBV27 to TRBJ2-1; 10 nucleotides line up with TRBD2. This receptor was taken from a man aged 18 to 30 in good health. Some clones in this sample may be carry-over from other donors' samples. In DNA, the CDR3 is TGTGCCAGCAGCCGACAAACCTCTAGCGGGAGTGACAATGAGCAGTTCTTC. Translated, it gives CASSRQTSSGSDNEQFF.